The source of this T cell receptor beta chain is a study of blood T cell repertoires in COVID-19. Overall study context: The samples span acute and convalescent COVID-19 from the United States, Italy and Spain.

The sample holds a few counts of this clone. The germline CDR1 and CDR2 sequences are MRHNA and SNTAGT. J gave up 6 bases and V 6 bases, and 5 bases lay outside the gene matches. The CDR3 has 13 residues. Original data processing: Estimation of nucleated cell counts was performed using reference gene primer amplification. Clones were read by immunoSEQ multiplex PCR, and TCRdb kept only the in-frame ones, dropping some. V and J calls and clone size are those listed in that table; D and trimming were worked out from the DNA. The sample includes 86,000 or so clones, approximately 89% of them seen just once.

The rearrangement uses TRBV6-4 and TRBJ1-5, with 7 bases fitting TRBD1. The specimen sequenced was peripheral blood. This TCR was sampled from a man aged 45-65 years with active or convalescent COVID-19. CDR3 DNA sequence: TGTGCCAGCAGGAGACAGGGAAGTCAGCCCCAGCATTTT. Encoded protein: CASRRQGSQPQHF.